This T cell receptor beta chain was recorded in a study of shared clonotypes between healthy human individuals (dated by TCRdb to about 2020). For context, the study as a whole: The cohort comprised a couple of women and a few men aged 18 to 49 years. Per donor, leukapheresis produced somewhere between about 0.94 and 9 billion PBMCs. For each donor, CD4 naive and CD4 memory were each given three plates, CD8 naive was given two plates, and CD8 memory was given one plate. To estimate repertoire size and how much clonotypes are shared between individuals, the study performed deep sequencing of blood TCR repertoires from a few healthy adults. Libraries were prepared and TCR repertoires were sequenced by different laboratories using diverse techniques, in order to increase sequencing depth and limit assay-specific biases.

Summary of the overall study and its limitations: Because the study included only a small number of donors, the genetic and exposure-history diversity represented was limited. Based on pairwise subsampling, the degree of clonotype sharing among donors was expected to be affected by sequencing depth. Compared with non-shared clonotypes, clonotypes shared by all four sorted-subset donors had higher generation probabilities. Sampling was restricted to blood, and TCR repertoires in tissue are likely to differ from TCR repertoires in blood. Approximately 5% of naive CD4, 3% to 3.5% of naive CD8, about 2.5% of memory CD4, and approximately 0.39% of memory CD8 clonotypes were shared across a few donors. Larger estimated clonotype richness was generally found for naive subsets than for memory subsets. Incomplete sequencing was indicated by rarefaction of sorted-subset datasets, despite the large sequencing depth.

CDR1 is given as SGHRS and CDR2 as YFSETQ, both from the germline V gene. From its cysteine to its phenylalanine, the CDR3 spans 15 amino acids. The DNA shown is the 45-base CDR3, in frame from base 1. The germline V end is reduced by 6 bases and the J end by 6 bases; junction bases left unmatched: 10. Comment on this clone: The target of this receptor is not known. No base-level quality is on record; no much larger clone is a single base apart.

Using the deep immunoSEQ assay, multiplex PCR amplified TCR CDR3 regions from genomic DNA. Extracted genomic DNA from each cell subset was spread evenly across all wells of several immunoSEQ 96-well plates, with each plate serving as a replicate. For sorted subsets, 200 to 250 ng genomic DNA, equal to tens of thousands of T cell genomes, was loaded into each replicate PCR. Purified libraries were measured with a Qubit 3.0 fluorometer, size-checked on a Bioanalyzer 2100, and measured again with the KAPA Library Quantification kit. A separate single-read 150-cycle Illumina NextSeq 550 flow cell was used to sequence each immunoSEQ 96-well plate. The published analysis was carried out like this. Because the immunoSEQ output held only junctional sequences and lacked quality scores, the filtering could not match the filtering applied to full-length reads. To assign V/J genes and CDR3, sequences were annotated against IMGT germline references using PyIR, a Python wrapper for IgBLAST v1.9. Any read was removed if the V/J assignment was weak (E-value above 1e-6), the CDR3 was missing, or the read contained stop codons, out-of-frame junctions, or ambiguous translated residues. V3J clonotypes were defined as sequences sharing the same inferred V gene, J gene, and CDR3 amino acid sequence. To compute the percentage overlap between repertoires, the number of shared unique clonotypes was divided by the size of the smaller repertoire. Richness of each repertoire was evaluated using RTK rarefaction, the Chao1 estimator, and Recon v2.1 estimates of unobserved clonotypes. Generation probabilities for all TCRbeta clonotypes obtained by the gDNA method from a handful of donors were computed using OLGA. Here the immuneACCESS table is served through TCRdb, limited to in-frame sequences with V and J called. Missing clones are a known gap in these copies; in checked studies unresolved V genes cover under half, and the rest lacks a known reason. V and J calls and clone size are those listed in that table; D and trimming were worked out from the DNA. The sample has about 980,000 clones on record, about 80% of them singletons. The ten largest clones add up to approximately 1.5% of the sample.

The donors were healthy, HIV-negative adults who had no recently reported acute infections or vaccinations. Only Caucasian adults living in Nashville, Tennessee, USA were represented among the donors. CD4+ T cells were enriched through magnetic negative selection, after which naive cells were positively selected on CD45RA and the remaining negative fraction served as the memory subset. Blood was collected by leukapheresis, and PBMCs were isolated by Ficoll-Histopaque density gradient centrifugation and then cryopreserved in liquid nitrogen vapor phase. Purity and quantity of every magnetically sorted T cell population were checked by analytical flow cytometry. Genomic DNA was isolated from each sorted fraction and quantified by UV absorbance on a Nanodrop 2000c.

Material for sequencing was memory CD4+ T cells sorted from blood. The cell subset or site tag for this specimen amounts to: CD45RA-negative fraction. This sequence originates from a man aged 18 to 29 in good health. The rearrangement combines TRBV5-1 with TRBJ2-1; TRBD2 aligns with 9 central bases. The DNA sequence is TGCGCCAGCAACCCCGAACCTAGCGGGATCAATGAGCAGTTCTTC. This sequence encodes CASNPEPSGINEQFF.